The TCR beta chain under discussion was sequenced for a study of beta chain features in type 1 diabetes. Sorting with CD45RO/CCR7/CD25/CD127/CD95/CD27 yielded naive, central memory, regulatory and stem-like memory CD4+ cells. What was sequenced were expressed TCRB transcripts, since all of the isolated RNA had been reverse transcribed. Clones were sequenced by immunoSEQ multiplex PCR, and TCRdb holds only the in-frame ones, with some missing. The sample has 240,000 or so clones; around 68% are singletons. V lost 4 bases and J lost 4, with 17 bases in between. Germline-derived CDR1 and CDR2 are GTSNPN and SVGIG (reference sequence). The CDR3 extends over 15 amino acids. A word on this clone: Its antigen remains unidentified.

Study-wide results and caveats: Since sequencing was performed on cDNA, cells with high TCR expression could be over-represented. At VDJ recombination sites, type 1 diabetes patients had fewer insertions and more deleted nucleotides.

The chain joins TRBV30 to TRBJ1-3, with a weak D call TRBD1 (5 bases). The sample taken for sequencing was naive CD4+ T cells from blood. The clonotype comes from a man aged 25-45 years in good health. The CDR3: CAWMAKQAGGNTIYF. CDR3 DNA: TGTGCCTGGATGGCTAAGCAGGCAGGGGGAAACACCATATATTTT. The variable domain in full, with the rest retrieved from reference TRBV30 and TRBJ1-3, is SQTIHQWPATLVQPVGSPLSLECTVEGTSNPNLYWYRQAAGRGLQLLFYSVGIGQISSEVPQNLSASRPQDRQFILSSKKLLLSDSGFYLCAWMAKQAGGNTIYFGEGSWLTVV.